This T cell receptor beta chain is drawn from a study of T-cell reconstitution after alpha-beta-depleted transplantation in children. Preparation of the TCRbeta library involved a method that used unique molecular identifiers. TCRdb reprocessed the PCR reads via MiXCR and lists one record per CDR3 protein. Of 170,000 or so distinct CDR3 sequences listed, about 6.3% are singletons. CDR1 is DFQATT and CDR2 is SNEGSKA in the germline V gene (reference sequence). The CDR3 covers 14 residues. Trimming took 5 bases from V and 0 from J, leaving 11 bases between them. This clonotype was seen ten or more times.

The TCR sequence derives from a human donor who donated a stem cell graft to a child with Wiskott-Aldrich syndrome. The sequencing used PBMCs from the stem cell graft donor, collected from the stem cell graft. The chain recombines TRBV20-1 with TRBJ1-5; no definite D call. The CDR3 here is CSARLSYSNQPQHF. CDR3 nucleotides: TGCAGTGCTCGGCTATCTTATAGCAATCAGCCCCAGCATTTT.